These 15 T cell receptor beta chains originate from one sample sequenced in a study of blood T cell repertoires in COVID-19. The repertoire was sequenced with immunoSEQ multiplex PCR; TCRdb's copy has only in-frame clones and lacks some. In the table there are around 260,000 clones, 86% of which are singletons. Sequenced sample: peripheral blood. These receptor sequences come from a man in his forties who had recovered from COVID-19.

The V and J genes are TRBV25-1 and TRBJ1-2; D ambiguous. In germline, CDR1 is MGHDK, CDR2 SYGVNS. V gave up 3 bases and J gave up 5 bases, with 13 bases separating them. The CDR3 totals 14 residues. The CDR3 protein is CASSEGRPPYGYTF. Here the CDR3 DNA reads TGTGCCAGCAGTGAGGGCCGGCCGCCTTATGGCTACACCTTC.

V usage is TRBV5-4 and J usage is TRBJ1-1, with 7 positions matching TRBD1. Germline V gene lookup returns CDR1 SGHNT and CDR2 YYREEE (reference sequence). V gave up 4 bases and J gave up 0 bases; unmatched junction bases: 6. The length of the CDR3 is 15 residues. In nucleotides, the CDR3 is TGTGCCAGCAGCGCCAGGGGGGCGCTGAACACTGAAGCTTTCTTT. This sequence encodes CASSARGALNTEAFF.

A few counts support this clone. The rearrangement links TRBV21-1 to TRBJ1-1; no DNA check was done on the table's D call, TRBD1. TRBV21-1 is given as a pseudogene. This CDR3 contains 16 residues. The DNA for the CDR3 is TGTGCCAGCAGCCCTCAAGACAGGGTAATGAACACTGAAGCTTTCTTT. Translating gives CASSPQDRVMNTEAFF.

The rearrangement joins TRBV29-1 to TRBJ1-2; D is unclear. CDR3 length: 13 residues. Trimming shortened V by 4 bases and J by 1 base, and 10 bases separated the two germline ends. From germline, CDR1 is SQVTM and CDR2 ANQGSEA. CDR3 sequence reads: CSVAYSNNYGYTF. The CDR3 DNA is TGCAGCGTTGCTTACAGTAATAACTATGGCTACACCTTC. Filled out from reference TRBV29-1 and TRBJ1-2, the complete variable domain reads SAVISQKPSRDICQRGTSLTIQCQVDSQVTMMFWYRQQPGQSLTLIATANQGSEATYESGFVIDKFPISRPNLTFSTLTVSNMSPEDSSIYLCSVAYSNNYGYTFGSGTRLTVV.

The chain links TRBV3-1 (or the pseudogene TRBV3-2) to TRBJ2-3, with 7 bases aligning to TRBD2. Germline V gene data show CDR1 as LGHDT and CDR2 as YNNKEL (reference sequence). This CDR3 has 16 residues. The V and J ends lost 1 base and 0 bases, in that order; junction bases with no gene match: 4. This CDR3 reads CASSQVSGTSTDTQYF. The DNA for the CDR3 is TGTGCCAGCAGCCAAGTAAGCGGGACTAGCACAGATACGCAGTATTTT.

The gene calls are TRBV9 and TRBJ2-3; 9 bases fit TRBD2. Germline trimming cut 4 bases from V and 4 bases from J; bases unmatched to any gene: 16. The CDR3 is 18 amino acids. Germline V gives CDR1 SGDLS, CDR2 YYNGEE. CDR3 protein: CASSPGSSGGRDSDTQYF. DNA of the CDR3: TGTGCCAGCAGCCCCGGGAGTAGCGGGGGCCGAGATTCAGATACGCAGTATTTT.

This chain links TRBV30 with TRBJ2-7, with TRBD1 matching 8 bases. CDR1 is GTSNPN, CDR2 SVGIG, per germline (reference sequence). This CDR3 region has 12 residues. Losses at the gene ends were 5 bases for V and 6 bases for J; bases not matched to a gene: 6. CDR3 region: CAWGDRRGEQYF. In DNA, the CDR3 is TGTGCCTGGGGGGACAGGAGAGGCGAGCAGTACTTC.

The CDR3 DNA sequence: TGTGCCAGCAGCAAAAACGCTAAGGACAGTCCCTCCTACGAGCAGTACTTC. Its translation: CASSKNAKDSPSYEQYF. The chain employs TRBV21-1 and TRBJ2-7; TRBD1 was called by the table and not checked on the DNA. TRBV21-1 is reported as a pseudogene. The CDR3 is made up of 17 amino acids.

The V call is TRBV10-3, the J call TRBJ1-1, with 7 bases that match TRBD1. After removal of 3 bases from V and 1 base from J, the junction contained 2 bases not matched to a gene. This CDR3 is built from 14 residues. Germline values: CDR1 ENHRY, CDR2 SYGVKD. The CDR3 here is CAISERTGNTEAFF. CDR3 DNA sequence: TGTGCCATCAGTGAACGGACAGGGAACACTGAAGCTTTCTTT.

This sequence joins TRBV23-1 and TRBJ2-1, with 12 bases fitting TRBD2. TRBV23-1 is classed as an ORF, of uncertain function. The CDR3 is made up of 19 amino acids. Trimming removed 0 bases from V and 0 bases from J; junction bases left unmatched: 6. CDR3 in DNA: TGCGCCAGCAGTCAATCCCTCATACTAGCGGGGGGCTCCTACAATGAGCAGTTCTTC. It yields the protein CASSQSLILAGGSYNEQFF.

The chain uses TRBV7-8 and TRBJ1-3; 11 bases fit TRBD1. Looked up from germline, CDR1 is SGHVS and CDR2 is FQNEAQ. Unmatched junction bases numbered 1, after V lost 2 bases and J lost 7 bases. The CDR3 is made up of 14 amino acids. In nucleotides, the CDR3 is TGTGCCAGCAGCTTATGGACAGGGGGCAACACCATATATTTT. Amino acid sequence: CASSLWTGGNTIYF.

The chain couples TRBV12-3 or TRBV12-4 to TRBJ1-4; D gene uncertain. The CDR3 consists of 12 residues. V lost 5 bases and J lost 7, with 8 bases in between. CDR3 residues: CASSPDSEKLFF. The CDR3 nucleotides read TGTGCCAGCAGTCCGGACTCTGAAAAACTGTTTTTT.

V usage is TRBV7-2 and J usage is TRBJ1-1, with a tentative D call TRBD1 (5 bases). V was trimmed by 0 bases and J by 1 base, leaving 18 bases between them. CDR1 is SGHTA and CDR2 is FQGNSA in the germline V gene. The CDR3 consists of 18 residues. CDR3 residues: CASSLADRPSWGNTEAFF. The CDR3 DNA is TGTGCCAGCAGCTTAGCTGACAGACCATCCTGGGGGAACACTGAAGCTTTCTTT.

This clone came up once. This chain connects TRBV2 to TRBJ1-1; no definite D call. Germline CDR1 is SNHLY and CDR2 is FYNNEI. V was cut by 8 bases and J by 5 bases, with 9 bases left in between. The CDR3 length is 11 residues. The CDR3: CASDSGTEAFF. CDR3 nucleotide sequence: TGTGCCAGCGACTCGGGGACTGAAGCTTTCTTT.

The V gene is TRBV6-2 or TRBV6-3, the J gene TRBJ2-6; D is undetermined. CDR1 MNHEY and CDR2 SVGEGT come from the germline V gene. CDR3 length: 18 residues. Trimming left V 0 bases short and J 2 bases short, with 14 bases between. The CDR3 region has the DNA TGTGCCAGCAGTTACTCCACAGTGACCTGGACTGGGGCCAACGTCCTGACTTTC. The encoded protein is CASSYSTVTWTGANVLTF.